This entry describes one T cell receptor (beta chain). No antigen is known for it. Trimming took 3 bases from V and 4 from J; bases not matched to a gene: 6. The CDR3 is 15 residues long. CDR1 MGHDK and CDR2 SYGVNS come from the germline V gene. The entry originates in a study of cytomegalovirus exposure and HLA in healthy donors. Notes on the study in general: CMV antigen specificity of three CMV-associated chains was confirmed in vitro.

Sequenced by immunoSEQ multiplex PCR; TCRdb stores in-frame clones only, minus some. The sample comprises about 120,000 clones, approximately 92% of which are singletons, and around 1.1% rests with the top ten. This TCR was sampled from a woman aged 18 to 35 in good health and CMV-seronegative. The rearrangement joins TRBV25-1 to TRBJ1-3, with 7 bases aligning to TRBD1. Sequencing input: PBMCs. CDR3 protein: CASSEVGQKGNTIYF. CDR3 nucleotides: TGTGCCAGCAGTGAGGTGGGACAGAAGGGAAACACCATATATTTT.